Following are 18 T cell receptor beta chains from one sample sequenced in a study of Ad26.COV2.S vaccination and SARS-CoV-2 variants. Treatment specified: about 20 received Ad26.COV2.S at low or high dose, single or two shots; a few received placebo; per-sample allocation not given. Day 63 after the first vaccine or placebo injection was the time point for sampling. TCRdb keeps only in-frame clones here, not all; method: immunoSEQ multiplex PCR. Of about 330,000 clones listed, about nine tenths are singletons. The material was peripheral blood, obtained in a trial of Ad26.COV2.S vaccine versus placebo. These receptors originate from a person between 18 and 59 years old who received the Ad26.COV2.S COVID-19 vaccine or a placebo.

The chain couples TRBV4-1 to TRBJ1-5; D might be TRBD1 (5 bases). V was clipped by 2 bases and J by 4 bases, with 9 bases between them. CDR1 is MGHRA, CDR2 YSYEKL, per germline. The CDR3 totals 14 residues. The chain's CDR3 is CASSQMGPNQPQHF. The CDR3 DNA follows: TGCGCCAGCAGCCAAATGGGACCTAATCAGCCCCAGCATTTT.

This clone was picked up one time. V gene TRBV11-3 combines with J gene TRBJ1-1; D ambiguous. The CDR3 covers 13 residues. Per germline, CDR1 SGHNT and CDR2 YENEEA. With 1 base removed from V and 1 base from J, the gap between germline ends came to 4 bases. The CDR3: CASSLVGNTEAFF. Written as DNA, the CDR3 is TGTGCCAGCAGCTTAGTTGGGAACACTGAAGCTTTCTTT.

This sequence joins TRBV30 and TRBJ2-7; D remains unclear. The germline CDR1 and CDR2 sequences are GTSNPN and SVGIG (reference sequence). The CDR3 is made up of 13 amino acids. Trimming stripped 2 bases from V and 6 bases from J, with 14 bases between. Written as DNA, the CDR3 is TGTGCCTGGAGTTACGGAACAGCGCGCGAGCAGTACGTC. It is translated as CAWSYGTAREQYV.

This clone appeared a single time. The V call is TRBV6-2 or TRBV6-3, the J call TRBJ2-7; 12 nucleotides agree with TRBD2. From germline, CDR1 is MNHEY and CDR2 SVGEGT. V trimming: 5 bases; J trimming: 4 bases; junction bases outside the gene matches: 9. This CDR3 region has 16 residues. DNA for the CDR3: TGTGCCAGCAGTATCTTAGGACTAGCGGGACCATACGAGCAGTACGTC. Translation gives CASSILGLAGPYEQYV.

The chain is built from TRBV4-2 and TRBJ2-1, with 10 nucleotides matching TRBD2. Germline-derived CDR1 and CDR2 are LGHNA and YNFKEQ. Trimming took 3 bases from V and 8 from J; bases not matched to a gene: 10. The length of the CDR3 is 16 residues. The CDR3 region has the DNA TGTGCCAGCAGCCAGACTTCTAGCGGGAGTGGGGATGAGCAGTTCTTC. This codes for CASSQTSSGSGDEQFF.

The rearrangement joins TRBV19 to TRBJ1-2; TRBD1 agrees at 7 bases. From germline, CDR1 is LNHDA and CDR2 SQIVND (reference sequence). The CDR3 contains 13 residues. J gave up 7 bases and V 2 bases, and 4 bases lay outside the gene matches. CDR3 protein: CASSITGAGGYTF. The CDR3 DNA reads TGTGCCAGTAGTATAACAGGGGCGGGTGGCTACACCTTC.

CDR3 protein: CASSPSEGLSSYEQYF. The DNA of the CDR3 is TGTGCCAGCAGCCCAAGTGAGGGGCTGAGCTCCTACGAGCAGTACTTC. The chain links TRBV14 to TRBJ2-7; D tentatively fits TRBD1 or TRBD2 (5 bases each). The V gene lost 4 bases and the J gene lost 0 bases, with 16 bases spanning the gap. Germline lookup yields CDR1 SGHDN and CDR2 FVKESK. This CDR3 has 16 residues.

The genes are TRBV7-9 and TRBJ2-1, with 14 bases matching TRBD2. The ends lost 4 bases at V and 15 bases at J; junction bases unmatched: 11. The CDR3 is 15 residues long. Germline V gives CDR1 SEHNR, CDR2 FQNEAQ (reference sequence). This chain's CDR3 is CASSSTGTSGRIRFF. The CDR3, as DNA: TGTGCCAGCAGCTCAACCGGGACTAGCGGGAGAATTAGGTTCTTC. Variable domain in full (rest from reference TRBV7-9 and TRBJ2-1): DTGVSQNPRHKITKRGQNVTFRCDPISEHNRLYWYRQTLGQGPEFLTYFQNEAQLEKSRLLSDRFSAERPKGSFSTLEIQRTEQGDSAMYLCASSSTGTSGRIRFFGPGTRLTVL.

The chain has TRBV6-2 or TRBV6-3 and TRBJ1-1, with 7 bases that match TRBD1. CDR1 is MNHEY and CDR2 is SVGEGT in the germline V gene. The CDR3 is made up of 15 amino acids. The junction had 11 bases not matched to a gene; V was cut back by 4 bases and J by 6 bases. The CDR3 is CASSWILGRGPEAFF. CDR3 sequence (DNA): TGTGCCAGCAGTTGGATACTTGGAAGGGGGCCTGAAGCTTTCTTT.

This chain links TRBV6-4 with TRBJ2-7; tentative D call: TRBD2 (7 bases). Germline CDR1 and CDR2: MRHNA and SNTAGT. CDR3 length: 15 amino acids. V was shortened by 10 bases and J by 0 bases, with 19 bases between the two germline ends. As DNA, the CDR3 is TGTGCCATCTCAGGGGAGGGCTCGGGCTCCTACGAGCAGTACTTC. Translated, it gives CAISGEGSGSYEQYF.

V gene TRBV19 combines with J gene TRBJ1-1, with D perhaps matching TRBD1 (6 bases). This CDR3 is 16 amino acids long. Germline V CDR1 and CDR2: LNHDA, SQIVND (reference sequence). V was cut by 3 bases and J by 2 bases, with 16 bases left in between. The CDR3 here is CASSMDRPPKNTEAFF. CDR3 sequence (DNA): TGTGCCAGTAGTATGGACAGACCGCCAAAAAACACTGAAGCTTTCTTT.

This clone was detected only once. This sample also contains other DNA sequences that code for the same CDR3. The V and J genes are TRBV4-1 and TRBJ1-4; D uncertain. CDR3 length: 12 residues. The germline gives CDR1 MGHRA, CDR2 YSYEKL. The V end lost 0 bases, the J end lost 8 bases, and 4 bases lay between the germline ends. The CDR3 region is CASSQEGEKLFF. For the CDR3, the DNA is TGCGCCAGCAGCCAAGAGGGAGAAAAACTGTTTTTT.

The chain uses TRBV10-1 and TRBJ2-3, with D perhaps TRBD2 (6 bases). This CDR3 comprises 16 residues. The germline V gene has CDR1 WNHNN and CDR2 SYGVQD (reference sequence). V lost 6 bases, J lost 4 bases, and 20 bases lay in between. The chain's CDR3 is CASSDQLAGYPDTQYF. The CDR3 DNA reads as TGCGCCAGCAGCGATCAACTAGCCGGATACCCAGATACGCAGTATTTT.

This chain joins TRBV5-1 and TRBJ2-3; 7 bases map to TRBD2. CDR1 and CDR2 from the germline V gene are SGHRS and YFSETQ. After removal of 4 bases from V and 4 bases from J, the junction contained 3 bases not matched to a gene. CDR3 length: 13 amino acids. The CDR3 DNA follows: TGCGCCAGCAGCCCGACTAGCCCAGATACGCAGTATTTT. It translates to CASSPTSPDTQYF.

This clone has just one count. The chain uses TRBV4-3 and TRBJ2-1, with D maybe TRBD2 (5 bases). V lost 5 bases to trimming and J lost 4 bases, with 15 bases between them. Germline CDR1 LGHNA, CDR2 YSLEER. CDR3 size: 15 residues. CDR3 in DNA: TGCGCCAGCAGCAAAACGGGGTTGGGGTACAATGAGCAGTTCTTC. This translates into CASSKTGLGYNEQFF.

V usage is TRBV5-1 and J usage is TRBJ2-5, with D perhaps matching TRBD1 (5 bases). The CDR3 sequence is 14 residues long. Germline values: CDR1 SGHRS, CDR2 YFSETQ. V dropped 0 bases and J dropped 0 bases, with 6 bases sitting between them. The DNA for the CDR3 is TGCGCCAGCAGCTTGGGACAGTACCAAGAGACCCAGTACTTC. Translation gives CASSLGQYQETQYF.

In the case of this clone: The sample carries other DNA sequences with the same CDR3. J is TRBJ2-2 and V is TRBV27; no clear D. Germline loops: CDR1 MNHEY, CDR2 SMNVEV (reference sequence). The CDR3 length is 12 residues. Trimming stripped 5 bases from V and 2 bases from J, with 3 bases between. CDR3 sequence reads: CASSPNTGELFF. CDR3 DNA: TGTGCCAGCAGTCCTAACACCGGGGAGCTGTTTTTT.

This chain uses TRBV11-2 with TRBJ2-1; the D gene is possibly TRBD1 (5 bases). Trimming removed 4 bases from V and 3 bases from J, with 13 bases in between. CDR1 and CDR2 (germline): SGHAT, FQNNGV. The CDR3 length is 15 residues. CDR3 sequence: CASSSQLDSYNEQFF. In DNA, the CDR3 is TGTGCCAGCAGCTCTCAACTTGACAGCTACAATGAGCAGTTCTTC.